These 16 T cell receptor beta chains originate from one sample sequenced in a study of cytomegalovirus exposure and HLA in healthy donors. The PCR had 60 Vbeta and 13 Jbeta primers. TCRdb's table, derived via immunoSEQ multiplex PCR, lists solely in-frame clones and lacks some. The repertoire holds 100,000 to 150,000 clones, roughly 83% seen once, with 1% to 1.5% in the top ten. The sequenced sample consisted of PBMCs. The receptors originated from a girl aged 2 to 10 in good health and CMV-seronegative.

The chain combines TRBV9 with TRBJ1-2, with 7 bases identical to TRBD1. The length of the CDR3 is 14 residues. V shed 4 bases, J shed 8 bases, and the junction held 11 bases outside the gene matches. Germline V gene data show CDR1 as SGDLS and CDR2 as YYNGEE. The CDR3 protein is CASSRPGQSSGYTF. The CDR3 DNA reads TGTGCCAGCAGCCGCCCGGGACAGTCCTCGGGCTACACCTTC.

V is TRBV28 and J is TRBJ2-7, with 10 nucleotides matching TRBD2. The germline V gene encodes CDR1 MDHEN and CDR2 SYDVKM. V was pared by 4 bases and J by 2 bases, with 8 bases of the junction left unmatched. CDR3 length: 16 residues. CDR3 sequence: CASSSGTSVRPYEQYF. CDR3 in DNA: TGTGCCAGCAGTTCCGGGACTAGCGTAAGACCCTACGAGCAGTACTTC.

The chain couples TRBV5-1 to TRBJ2-5, with 8 bases identical to TRBD1. J gave up 4 bases and V 0 bases, and 5 bases lay outside the gene matches. Per the germline V gene, CDR1 is SGHRS and CDR2 is YFSETQ. The CDR3 has 15 residues. Written as DNA, the CDR3 is TGCGCCAGCAGCTTGGGGACAGGGTCTCTAGAGACCCAGTACTTC. Amino acid sequence: CASSLGTGSLETQYF. The full variable domain, in which reference TRBV5-1 and TRBJ2-5 provide the parts outside the CDR3, is KAGVTQTPRYLIKTRGQQVTLSCSPISGHRSVSWYQQTPGQGLQFLFEYFSETQRNKGNFPGRFSGRQFSNSRSEMNVSTLELGDSALYLCASSLGTGSLETQYFGPGTRLLVL.

The V call is TRBV30, the J call TRBJ1-5; D may be TRBD1 (6 bases). Trimming left V 1 base short and J 2 bases short, with 12 bases between. The CDR3 loop spans 15 amino acids. CDR1 is GTSNPN and CDR2 is SVGIG in the germline V gene (reference sequence). CDR3 DNA sequence: TGTGCCTGGAGTGCCTCGACAGGCCGCAATCAGCCCCAGCATTTT. Protein: CAWSASTGRNQPQHF.

This chain connects TRBV29-1 to TRBJ1-2; D remains unclear. Trimming removed 0 bases from V and 7 bases from J, with 12 bases in between. The CDR3 runs to 13 residues. CDR1 is SQVTM and CDR2 is ANQGSEA in the germline V gene. CDR3 nucleotide sequence: TGCAGCGTTGAAGAACCGACCGCAGGTGGCTACACCTTC. Protein sequence: CSVEEPTAGGYTF.

The V call is TRBV4-2, the J call TRBJ1-1, with D possibly TRBD1 on 6 matching bases. The CDR3 is 17 residues long. CDR1 is LGHNA and CDR2 is YNFKEQ in the germline V gene. V gave up 0 bases and J gave up 7 bases, with 21 bases separating them. The CDR3 region is CASSQDPQQGPRGEAFF. Here the CDR3 DNA reads TGTGCCAGCAGCCAAGATCCGCAACAGGGCCCGAGGGGTGAAGCTTTCTTT.

The V gene is TRBV19, the J gene TRBJ2-7; D is perhaps TRBD1 (6 bases). With 3 bases removed from V and 3 bases from J, the gap between germline ends came to 9 bases. CDR1 and CDR2 from the germline V gene are LNHDA and SQIVND (reference sequence). This CDR3 has 13 amino acids. The CDR3 DNA is TGTGCCAGTAGTATCCAGGGGTTCTACGAGCAGTACTTC. Its translation is CASSIQGFYEQYF.

This clone was picked up one time. V gene TRBV4-1 combines with J gene TRBJ2-7, with D perhaps matching TRBD2 (6 bases). The CDR3 is 15 amino acids. CDR1 MGHRA and CDR2 YSYEKL come from the germline V gene. V lost 1 base, J lost 3 bases, and 13 bases lay in between. CDR3 in DNA: TGCGCCAGCAGCCAAGTACCGGGACTCCTCTACGAGCAGTACTTC. It codes for CASSQVPGLLYEQYF.

Only a few counts were recorded for this clone. J is TRBJ1-1 and V is TRBV7-9; D remains unclear. This CDR3 spans 12 amino acids. The V gene lost 1 base and the J gene lost 6 bases, with 6 bases spanning the gap. CDR1 and CDR2 from the germline V gene are SEHNR and FQNEAQ (reference sequence). The CDR3 region has the DNA TGTGCCAGCAGCTTAGGAGAGCCTGAAGCTTTCTTT. It codes for CASSLGEPEAFF. Combining the CDR3 with reference TRBV7-9 and TRBJ1-1 gives the whole variable domain DTGVSQNPRHKITKRGQNVTFRCDPISEHNRLYWYRQTLGQGPEFLTYFQNEAQLEKSRLLSDRFSAERPKGSFSTLEIQRTEQGDSAMYLCASSLGEPEAFFGQGTRLTVV.

V and J are TRBV2 and TRBJ1-1, with TRBD1 identical over 7 bases. This CDR3 is 18 amino acids long. Trimming removed 5 bases from V and 1 base from J; junction bases left unmatched: 16. The germline gives CDR1 SNHLY, CDR2 FYNNEI. CDR3 amino acids: CASSFIAVGTVGNTEAFF. As DNA, the CDR3 is TGTGCCAGCAGTTTTATCGCCGTGGGGACAGTGGGGAACACTGAAGCTTTCTTT.

The CDR3 DNA reads as TGTGCCAGCAGCCATAGCGGGAGGGCCTACAATGAGCAGTTCTTC. Residues: CASSHSGRAYNEQFF. The chain has TRBV7-9 and TRBJ2-1; TRBD2 agrees at 11 bases. The CDR3 is made up of 15 amino acids. Germline CDR1 SEHNR, CDR2 FQNEAQ (reference sequence). The V gene end was trimmed by 5 bases and the J gene end by 2 bases; junction bases not matched to a gene: 2.

The gene calls are TRBV14 and TRBJ1-4; D not resolved. V lost 6 bases, J lost 5 bases, and 10 bases lay in between. The CDR3 is made up of 13 amino acids. Per germline, CDR1 SGHDN and CDR2 FVKESK. The CDR3 loop reads CASSMGRNEKLFF. The CDR3 DNA is TGTGCCAGCAGTATGGGCAGAAATGAAAAACTGTTTTTT.

This sequence joins TRBV6-1 and TRBJ2-7; 7 bases are a match to TRBD2. After removal of 2 bases from V and 4 bases from J, the junction contained 14 bases not matched to a gene. This CDR3 contains 17 residues. The germline V gene encodes CDR1 MNHNS and CDR2 SASEGT. In DNA form, the CDR3 reads TGTGCCAGCAGTGAACTTAGTGTGAGGGGAGGGCCATACGAGCAGTACTTC. It yields the protein CASSELSVRGGPYEQYF.

This chain connects TRBV5-4 to TRBJ1-2, with TRBD1 identical over 8 bases. CDR1 SGHNT and CDR2 YYREEE come from the germline V gene (reference sequence). The trim removed 4 bases at V and 3 bases at J, leaving 8 bases unmatched. The CDR3 runs 15 residues. Here the CDR3 DNA reads TGTGCCAGCAGCGCCTATCCACAGGGGGACTATGGCTACACCTTC. Its protein product is CASSAYPQGDYGYTF. Variable domain in full (rest from reference TRBV5-4 and TRBJ1-2): ETGVTQSPTHLIKTRGQQVTLRCSSQSGHNTVSWYQQALGQGPQFIFQYYREEENGRGNFPPRFSGLQFPNYSSELNVNALELDDSALYLCASSAYPQGDYGYTFGSGTRLTVV.

The chain's CDR3 is CASSWGVSYGYTF. The CDR3 bases are TGTGCCAGCAGCTGGGGGGTGAGCTATGGCTACACCTTC. This chain links TRBV6-5 with TRBJ1-2; TRBD1 is a possible D gene (5 bases). In germline, CDR1 is MNHEY, CDR2 SVGAGI. This CDR3 region has 13 residues. V dropped 6 bases and J dropped 4 bases, with 12 bases sitting between them.

This sequence joins TRBV14 and TRBJ2-7, with D possibly matching TRBD1 (6 bases). Deletions cut 1 base from V and 4 bases from J, with 17 bases between. CDR3 length: 16 residues. The germline gives CDR1 SGHDN, CDR2 FVKESK. The CDR3 bases are TGTGCCAGCAGCCAAGGAATCGGACAGACCGAATACGAGCAGTACTTC. This sequence encodes CASSQGIGQTEYEQYF.